Sequencing of this TCR beta chain was carried out in a study of blood T cell repertoires in COVID-19. About the study: Acute and convalescent COVID-19 specimens originated in the United States, Italy and Spain. PBMCs, B-cell-depleted T cells, or T cells were the source of the cDNA or gDNA that made up the material.

Trimming shortened V by 6 bases and J by 0 bases, and 9 bases separated the two germline ends. CDR1 is MDHEN and CDR2 is SYDVKM in the germline V gene. The CDR3 has 15 amino acids. What the recovered Cohort 3 donors had was two negative PCRs, clearance, or symptom resolution. The assay was immunoSEQ multiplex PCR, and TCRdb's table has in-frame clones only and misses some. In the table there are a few hundred thousand clones, about 83% of which are singletons. This sequence was found in a woman aged 45-65 years who had recovered from COVID-19. The genes are TRBV28 and TRBJ1-6, with a tentative D call TRBD1 (5 bases). Sample: PBMCs or T cells enriched from blood (not recorded which). The CDR3 protein is CASRKDSSYNSPLHF. CDR3 DNA: TGTGCCAGCAGAAAAGACAGCTCCTATAATTCACCCCTCCACTTT.